What follows describes a single T cell receptor beta chain. As yet, its antigen is unknown. A single record per CDR3 protein comes from TCRdb applying MiXCR to the RT-PCR reads. The table includes approximately 520,000 distinct CDR3 sequences, about 15% detected once. The data were obtained in a study of response to subunit inactivated influenza vaccine. Study-wide points: Few additional T cells are recruited per seasonal influenza vaccination, authors suggested.

V shed 1 base, J shed 1 base, and the junction held 4 bases outside the gene matches. The CDR3 extends over 17 amino acids. CDR1 KGHDR and CDR2 SFDVKD come from the germline V gene. The J gene is TRBJ2-5, the V gene TRBV24-1; 11 bases are shared with TRBD2. Sequenced here: CD4+ T cells sorted from PBMCs, sampled around 25 months after vaccination. This clonotype was obtained from a man aged 50 to 75 who received an inactivated influenza vaccine. The CDR3 nucleotides read TGTGCCACCAGTGATTTTAAGACTAGCGGGACCCAAGAGACCCAGTACTTC. This sequence encodes CATSDFKTSGTQETQYF.